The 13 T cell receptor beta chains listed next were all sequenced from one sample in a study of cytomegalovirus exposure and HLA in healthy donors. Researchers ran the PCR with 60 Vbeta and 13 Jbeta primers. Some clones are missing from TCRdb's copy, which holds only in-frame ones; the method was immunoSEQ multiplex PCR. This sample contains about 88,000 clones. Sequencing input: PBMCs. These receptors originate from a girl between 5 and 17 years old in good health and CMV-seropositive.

The CDR3 is CASSRGSDEKLFF. Here the CDR3 DNA reads TGTGCCAGCTCACGAGGATCTGATGAAAAACTGTTTTTT. The chain is built from TRBV18 and TRBJ1-4; D not certain. The CDR3 consists of 13 residues. Trimming took 4 bases from V and 6 from J, leaving 9 bases between them. The V gene's germline CDR1 is KGHSH and CDR2 LQKENI.

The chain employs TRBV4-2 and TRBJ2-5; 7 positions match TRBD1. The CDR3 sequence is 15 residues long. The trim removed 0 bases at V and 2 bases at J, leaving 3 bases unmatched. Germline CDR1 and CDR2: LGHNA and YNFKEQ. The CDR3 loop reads CASSQDDRDQETQYF. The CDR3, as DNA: TGTGCCAGCAGCCAAGATGACAGGGATCAAGAGACCCAGTACTTC.

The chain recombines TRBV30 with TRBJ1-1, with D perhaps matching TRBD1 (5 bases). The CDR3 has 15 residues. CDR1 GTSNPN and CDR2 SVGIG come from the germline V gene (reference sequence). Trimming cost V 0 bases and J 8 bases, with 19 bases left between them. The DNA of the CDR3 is TGTGCCTGGAGTGTTCTCGGGGGGAGGGTGGGGGAAGCTTTCTTT. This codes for CAWSVLGGRVGEAFF.

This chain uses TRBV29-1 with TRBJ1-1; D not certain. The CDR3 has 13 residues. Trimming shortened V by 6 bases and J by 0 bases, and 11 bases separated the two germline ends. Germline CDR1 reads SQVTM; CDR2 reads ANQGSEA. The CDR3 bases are TGCAGCGTCTCCGAGGGATTGAACACTGAAGCTTTCTTT. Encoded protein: CSVSEGLNTEAFF.

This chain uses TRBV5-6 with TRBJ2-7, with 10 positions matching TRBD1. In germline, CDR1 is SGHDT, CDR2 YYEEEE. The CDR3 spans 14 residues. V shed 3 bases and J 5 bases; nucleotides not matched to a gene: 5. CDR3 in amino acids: CASSSGTGAHEQYV. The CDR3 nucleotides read TGTGCCAGCAGCTCCGGGACAGGGGCCCACGAGCAGTACGTC.

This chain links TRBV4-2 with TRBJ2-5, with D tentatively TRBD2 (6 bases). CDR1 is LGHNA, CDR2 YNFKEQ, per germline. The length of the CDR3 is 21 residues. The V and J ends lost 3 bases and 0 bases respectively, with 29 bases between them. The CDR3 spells CASSQGGIPDRPGAYQETQYF. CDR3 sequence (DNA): TGTGCCAGCAGCCAGGGGGGAATTCCGGACCGGCCTGGGGCATACCAAGAGACCCAGTACTTC.

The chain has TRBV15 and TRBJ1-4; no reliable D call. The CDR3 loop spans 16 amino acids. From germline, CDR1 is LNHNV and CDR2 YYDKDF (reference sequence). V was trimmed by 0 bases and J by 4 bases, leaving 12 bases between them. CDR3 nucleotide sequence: TGTGCCACCAGCAGAGATGGGTCAGGCAGTAATGAAAAACTGTTTTTT. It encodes CATSRDGSGSNEKLFF.

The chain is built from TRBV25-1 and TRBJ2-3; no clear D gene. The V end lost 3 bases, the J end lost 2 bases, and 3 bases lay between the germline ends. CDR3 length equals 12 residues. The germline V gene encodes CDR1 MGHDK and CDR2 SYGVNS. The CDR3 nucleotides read TGTGCCAGCAGTGACTTCACAGATACGCAGTATTTT. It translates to CASSDFTDTQYF.

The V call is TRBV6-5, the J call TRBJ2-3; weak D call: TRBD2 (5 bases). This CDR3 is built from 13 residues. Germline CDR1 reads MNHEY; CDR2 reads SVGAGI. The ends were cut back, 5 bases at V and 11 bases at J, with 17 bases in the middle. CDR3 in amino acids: CASSDLGGSGQYF. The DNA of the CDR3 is TGTGCCAGCAGTGACCTGGGCGGCAGCGGGCAGTATTTT.

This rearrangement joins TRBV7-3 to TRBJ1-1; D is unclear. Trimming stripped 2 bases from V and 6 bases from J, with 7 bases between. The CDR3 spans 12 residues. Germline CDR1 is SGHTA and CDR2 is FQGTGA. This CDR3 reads CASSLLGPEAFF. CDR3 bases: TGTGCCAGCAGCTTACTAGGCCCTGAAGCTTTCTTT.

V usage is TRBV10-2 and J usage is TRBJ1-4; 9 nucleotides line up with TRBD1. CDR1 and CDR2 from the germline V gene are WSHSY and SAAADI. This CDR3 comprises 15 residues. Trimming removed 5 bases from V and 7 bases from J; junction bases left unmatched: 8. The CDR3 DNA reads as TGCGCCAGCAGTCCTACAGGGGGCGAGGGTGAAAAACTGTTTTTT. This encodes CASSPTGGEGEKLFF.

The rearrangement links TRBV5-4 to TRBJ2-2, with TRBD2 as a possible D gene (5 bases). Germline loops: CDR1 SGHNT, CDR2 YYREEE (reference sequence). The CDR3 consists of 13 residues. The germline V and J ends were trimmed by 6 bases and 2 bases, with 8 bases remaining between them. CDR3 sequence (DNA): TGTGCCAGCACCCCGGGAAACACCGGGGAGCTGTTTTTT. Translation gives CASTPGNTGELFF.

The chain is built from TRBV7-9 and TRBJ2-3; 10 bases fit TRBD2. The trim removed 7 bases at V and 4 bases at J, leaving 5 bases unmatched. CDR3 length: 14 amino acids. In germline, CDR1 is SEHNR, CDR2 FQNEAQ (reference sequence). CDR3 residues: CASKRGGFADTQYF. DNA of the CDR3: TGTGCCAGCAAGCGGGGGGGGTTCGCAGATACGCAGTATTTT. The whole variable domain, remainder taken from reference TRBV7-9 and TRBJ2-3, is DTGVSQNPRHKITKRGQNVTFRCDPISEHNRLYWYRQTLGQGPEFLTYFQNEAQLEKSRLLSDRFSAERPKGSFSTLEIQRTEQGDSAMYLCASKRGGFADTQYFGPGTRLTVL.